This T cell receptor delta chain is drawn from a study of Vδ1+ human thymocytes. Trimming removed 5 bases from V and 10 bases from J; junction bases left unmatched: 10. Germline CDR1 reads TSWWSYY; CDR2 reads QGS. The CDR3 loop spans 13 amino acids. Thymocytes were sorted as CD3+ TCRVdelta1+ TCRVdelta2- after alphabeta T cell depletion. Between roughly 98% and 99.6% of sorted thymocytes were Vdelta1+. Extracted RNA was reverse transcribed into cDNA. The CDR3 regions were amplified by multiplex PCR from V-gene primers to a constant-region primer. TCRdb re-called clones from the multiplex PCR reads using CATT. The sample lists under 85,000 delta-chain clones, around 32% occurring once. General study results and limits: TRG sequences recurred across donors, whereas TRD sequences stayed essentially private. Thymic TRG and TRD repertoires appeared highly polyclonal. Despite high sort purity, about 20% of thymic T cell receptor delta sequences were Vdelta2.

On this clone itself: Its antigen is as yet unknown.

This TCR was recovered from a boy younger than two who had congenital heart surgery. The sequenced sample was Vdelta1+ gamma-delta thymocytes from the thymus. Subset noted: FACS-sorted CD3+ TCRalphabeta- TCRVdelta1+ TCRVdelta2- thymocytes. This rearrangement joins TRDV1 to TRDJ1; 7 bases match TRDD3. Here the CDR3 DNA reads TGTGCTCTTGGGCTACGGCTGGGGGTAGGACTCATCTTT. This sequence encodes CALGLRLGVGLIF.